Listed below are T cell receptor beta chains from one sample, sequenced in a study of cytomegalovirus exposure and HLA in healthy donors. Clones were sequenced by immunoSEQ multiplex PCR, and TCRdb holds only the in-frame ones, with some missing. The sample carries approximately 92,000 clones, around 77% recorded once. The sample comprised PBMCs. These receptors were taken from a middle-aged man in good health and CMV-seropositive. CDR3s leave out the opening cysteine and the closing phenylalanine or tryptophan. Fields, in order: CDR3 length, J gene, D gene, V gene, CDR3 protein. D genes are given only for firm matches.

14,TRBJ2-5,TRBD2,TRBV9,ASSVASGGTMQTQY
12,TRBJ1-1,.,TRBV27,ASSLGGGNTEAF
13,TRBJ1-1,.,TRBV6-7,ASTTGTPSNTEAF
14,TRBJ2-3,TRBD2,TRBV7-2,ASSKLAGDRTDTQY
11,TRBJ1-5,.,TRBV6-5,ASSFSSNQPQH
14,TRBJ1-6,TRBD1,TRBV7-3,ASSLTGTGLNSPLH
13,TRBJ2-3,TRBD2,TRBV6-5,ASSRTSGGIDTQY
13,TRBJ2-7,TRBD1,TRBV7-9,ASSLTRGLSYEQY
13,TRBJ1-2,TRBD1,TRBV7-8,ASSPSGQGDYGYT
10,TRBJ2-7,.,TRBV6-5,ASILNSYEQY
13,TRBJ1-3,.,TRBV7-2,ASSWGSYSGNTIY
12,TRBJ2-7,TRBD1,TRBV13,ASSRNRGLNEQY
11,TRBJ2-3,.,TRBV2,ASSEPNTDTQY
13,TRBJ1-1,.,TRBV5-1,ASSLGGGPNPEAF
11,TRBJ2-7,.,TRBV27,ASSLKDTYEQY
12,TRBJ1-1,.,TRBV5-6,ASSLAGGNTEAF
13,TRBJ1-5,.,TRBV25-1,ASSESGTTAQPQN
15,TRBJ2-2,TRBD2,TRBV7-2,ASSLTSGGAATGELF
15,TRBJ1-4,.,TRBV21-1,ASSNSSIQGAVEKLF
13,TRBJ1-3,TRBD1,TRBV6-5,ASIRGTGSGNTIY
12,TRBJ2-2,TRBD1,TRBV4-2,ASSQLDRAGELF
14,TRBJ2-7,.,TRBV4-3,ASSQDPEAGTYEQY
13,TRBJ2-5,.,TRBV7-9,ASSYSLALPGTQY
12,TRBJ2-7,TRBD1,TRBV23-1,ASTPGQGLREQY
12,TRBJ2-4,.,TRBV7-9,ASSLVGGQNIQY
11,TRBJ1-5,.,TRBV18,ASSPGQDQPQH
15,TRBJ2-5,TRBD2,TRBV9,ASSVSLAGGLQETQY
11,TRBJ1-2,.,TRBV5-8,ASSLQSYYGYT
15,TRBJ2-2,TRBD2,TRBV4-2,ASSQSRTSGAGGELF
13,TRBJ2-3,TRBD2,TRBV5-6,ASSLGAGVGDTQY
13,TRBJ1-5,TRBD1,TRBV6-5,ASDIRDRANQPQH
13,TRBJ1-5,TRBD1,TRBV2,ASAPSGQSNQPQH
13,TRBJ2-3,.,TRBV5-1,ASSSTGQSTDTQY
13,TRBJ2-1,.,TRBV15,ATSRQINSYNEQF
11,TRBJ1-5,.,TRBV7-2,ASSLARDQPQH
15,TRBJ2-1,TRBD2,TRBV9,ASSVVGGGATANEQF
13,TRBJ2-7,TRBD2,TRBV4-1,ASSQESGGFYEQY
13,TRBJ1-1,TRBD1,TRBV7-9,ASSLGTGANTEAF
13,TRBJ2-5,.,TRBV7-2,ASSPAGTPEGGQY
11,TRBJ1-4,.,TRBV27,ASRRRGSEKLF
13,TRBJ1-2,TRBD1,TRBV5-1,ASRPRTGSDYGYT
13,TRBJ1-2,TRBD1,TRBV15,ATSRDGQVHYGYT
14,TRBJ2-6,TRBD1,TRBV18,ASSPPTGSGANVLT
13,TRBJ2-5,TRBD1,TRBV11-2,ASSYPTGGRETQY
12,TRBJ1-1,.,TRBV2,ASSDPGQNTEAF
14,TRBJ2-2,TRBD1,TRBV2,ASSPQGKMNTGELF
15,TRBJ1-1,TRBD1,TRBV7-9,ASSLGQGLFMNTEAF
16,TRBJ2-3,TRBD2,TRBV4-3,ASSQDLASGGAPDTQY